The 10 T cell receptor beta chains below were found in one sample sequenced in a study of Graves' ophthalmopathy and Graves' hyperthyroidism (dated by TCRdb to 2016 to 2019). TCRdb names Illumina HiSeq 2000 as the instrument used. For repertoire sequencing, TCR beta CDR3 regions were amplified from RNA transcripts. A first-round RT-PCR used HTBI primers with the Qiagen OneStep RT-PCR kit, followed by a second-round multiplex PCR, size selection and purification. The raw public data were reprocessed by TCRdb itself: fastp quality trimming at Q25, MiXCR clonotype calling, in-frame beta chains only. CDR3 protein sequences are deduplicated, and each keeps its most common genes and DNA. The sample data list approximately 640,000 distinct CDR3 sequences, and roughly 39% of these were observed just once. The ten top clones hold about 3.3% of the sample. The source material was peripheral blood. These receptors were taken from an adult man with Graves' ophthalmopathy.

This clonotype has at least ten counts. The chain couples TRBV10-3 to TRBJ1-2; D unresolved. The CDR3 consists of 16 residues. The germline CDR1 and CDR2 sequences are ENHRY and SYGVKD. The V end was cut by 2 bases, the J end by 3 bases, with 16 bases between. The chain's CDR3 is CAISERREGLDYGYTF. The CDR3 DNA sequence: TGTGCCATCAGTGAGAGGAGGGAGGGCCTAGACTATGGCTACACCTTC.

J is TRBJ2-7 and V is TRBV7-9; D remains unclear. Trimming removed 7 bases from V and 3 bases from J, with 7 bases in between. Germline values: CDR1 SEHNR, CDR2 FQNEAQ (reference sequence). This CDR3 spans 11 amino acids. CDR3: CASKSNYEQYF. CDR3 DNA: TGTGCCAGCAAATCCAACTACGAGCAGTACTTC.

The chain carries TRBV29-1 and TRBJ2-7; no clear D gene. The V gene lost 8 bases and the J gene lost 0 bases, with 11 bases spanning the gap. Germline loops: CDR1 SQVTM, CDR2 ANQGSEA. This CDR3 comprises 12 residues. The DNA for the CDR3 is TGCAGCTTGGAACCGAGCTCCTACGAGCAGTACTTC. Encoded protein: CSLEPSSYEQYF.

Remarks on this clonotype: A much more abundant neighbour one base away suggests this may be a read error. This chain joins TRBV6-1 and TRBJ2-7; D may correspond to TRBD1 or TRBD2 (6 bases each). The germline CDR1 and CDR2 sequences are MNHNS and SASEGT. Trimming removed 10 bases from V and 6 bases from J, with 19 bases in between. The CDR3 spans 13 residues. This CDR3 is CAISEIQGGEQYF. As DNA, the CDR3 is TGTGCCATCAGCGAAATACAGGGAGGCGAGCAGTACTTC.

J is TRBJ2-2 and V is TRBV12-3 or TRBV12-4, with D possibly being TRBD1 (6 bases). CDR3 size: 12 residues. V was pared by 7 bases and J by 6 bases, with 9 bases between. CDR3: CASIEGAGELFF. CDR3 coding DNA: TGTGCCAGCATTGAGGGGGCCGGGGAGCTGTTTTTT.

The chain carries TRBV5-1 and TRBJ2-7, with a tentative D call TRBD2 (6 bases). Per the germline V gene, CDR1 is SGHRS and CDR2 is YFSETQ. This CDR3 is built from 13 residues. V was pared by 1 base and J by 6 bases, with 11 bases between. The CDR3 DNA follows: TGCGCCAGCAGCTTGAGCGGGTCGTCCGAGCAGTACTTC. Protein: CASSLSGSSEQYF.

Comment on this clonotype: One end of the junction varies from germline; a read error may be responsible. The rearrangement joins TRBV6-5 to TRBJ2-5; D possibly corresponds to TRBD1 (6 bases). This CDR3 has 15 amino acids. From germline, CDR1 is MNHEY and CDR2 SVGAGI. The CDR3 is CAISDSAGDTDTQYF. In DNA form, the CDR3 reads TGTGCCATCAGTGACTCAGCAGGGGACACAGATACGCAGTACTTC.

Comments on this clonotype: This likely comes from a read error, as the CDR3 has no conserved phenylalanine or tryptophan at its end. DNA for the CDR3: TGTGCCAGCAGAGCCGGGCCAGGCGCCTACGAGCAGTACCTC. It encodes CASRAGPGAYEQYL. The V gene is TRBV10-3, the J gene TRBJ2-7; D is unresolved. Germline V lookup: CDR1 ENHRY, CDR2 SYGVKD. This CDR3 is 14 amino acids long. V lost 10 bases and J lost 2, with 18 bases in between.

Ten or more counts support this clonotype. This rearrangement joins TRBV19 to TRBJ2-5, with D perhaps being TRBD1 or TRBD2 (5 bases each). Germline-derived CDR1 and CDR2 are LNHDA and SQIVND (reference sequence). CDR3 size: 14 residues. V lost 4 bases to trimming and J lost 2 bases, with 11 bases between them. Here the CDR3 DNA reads TGTGCCAGTAGTACTGGGACGGAGCAAGAGACCCAGTACTTC. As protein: CASSTGTEQETQYF.

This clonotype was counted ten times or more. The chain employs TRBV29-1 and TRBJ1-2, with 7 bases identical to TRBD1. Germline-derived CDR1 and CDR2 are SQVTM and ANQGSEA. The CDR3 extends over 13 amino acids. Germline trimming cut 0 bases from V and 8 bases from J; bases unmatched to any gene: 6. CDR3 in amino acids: CSVEDRGFQGYTF. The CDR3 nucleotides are TGCAGCGTTGAAGACAGGGGGTTCCAAGGCTACACCTTC.